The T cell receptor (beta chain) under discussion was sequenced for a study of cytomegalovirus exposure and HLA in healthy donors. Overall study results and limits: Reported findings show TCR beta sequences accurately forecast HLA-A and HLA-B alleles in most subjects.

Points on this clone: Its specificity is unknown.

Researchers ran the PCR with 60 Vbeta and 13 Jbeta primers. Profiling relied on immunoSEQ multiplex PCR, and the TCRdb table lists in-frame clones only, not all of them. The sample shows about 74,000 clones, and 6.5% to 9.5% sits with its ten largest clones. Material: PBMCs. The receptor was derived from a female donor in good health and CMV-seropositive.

CDR3 sequence: CASSFREGNTEAFF. DNA for the CDR3: TGTGCCAGCAGTTTCAGGGAGGGGAACACTGAAGCTTTCTTT. The chain combines TRBV27 with TRBJ1-1; weak D call: TRBD1 (5 bases). The CDR3 runs 14 residues. With 3 bases removed from V and 1 base from J, the gap between germline ends came to 9 bases. Germline values: CDR1 MNHEY, CDR2 SMNVEV (reference sequence).